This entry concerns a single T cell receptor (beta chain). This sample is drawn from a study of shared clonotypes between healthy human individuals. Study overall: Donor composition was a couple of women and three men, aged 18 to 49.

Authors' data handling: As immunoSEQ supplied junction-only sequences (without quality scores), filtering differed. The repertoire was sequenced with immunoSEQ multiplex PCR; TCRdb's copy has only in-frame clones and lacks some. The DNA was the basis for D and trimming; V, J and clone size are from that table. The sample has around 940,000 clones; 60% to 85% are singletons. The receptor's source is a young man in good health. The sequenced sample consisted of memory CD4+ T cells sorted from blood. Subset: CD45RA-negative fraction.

The CDR3 loop reads CASSATSGGGELFF. The DNA of the CDR3 is TGTGCCAGCAGCGCTACTAGCGGTGGCGGGGAGCTGTTTTTT. The chain couples TRBV9 to TRBJ2-2, with TRBD2 identical over 8 bases. From germline, CDR1 is SGDLS and CDR2 YYNGEE. This CDR3 spans 14 amino acids. The V and J ends lost 3 bases and 7 bases, in that order; junction bases with no gene match: 5.